Following are 31 T cell receptor beta chains from one sample sequenced in a study of blood T cells in healthy people across ages. The authors ran a second PCR of about 7 to 11 cycles using a sample-barcoded 5' primer and a J-beta primer mix. A single record per CDR3 protein comes from TCRdb applying MiXCR to the 5' RACE reads. The sample shows about 800,000 distinct CDR3 sequences, about 25% of them seen only once. This sample also appeared in a second study, on T cells of mothers and their children.

Sequenced material: blood. These receptors were collected from a boy aged 5-17 years in good health.

The rearrangement links TRBV4-2 to TRBJ1-2; a weak D match, TRBD1 (5 bases). The length of the CDR3 is 13 residues. Germline V lookup: CDR1 LGHNA, CDR2 YNFKEQ. Trimming took 3 bases from V and 4 from J, leaving 9 bases between them. CDR3 sequence: CASSHGAAYGYTF. For the CDR3, the DNA is TGTGCCAGCAGCCACGGGGCGGCCTATGGCTACACCTTC.

The sample holds a few counts of this clonotype. V is TRBV4-1 and J is TRBJ1-1, with 11 bases that match TRBD1. Germline V gives CDR1 MGHRA, CDR2 YSYEKL. With 2 bases clipped from V and 1 base from J, the junction kept 3 bases outside the gene matches. The CDR3 length is 16 residues. Here the CDR3 reads CASSQLGTGGNTEAFF. The CDR3 DNA reads as TGCGCCAGCAGCCAATTAGGGACAGGGGGGAACACTGAAGCTTTCTTT.

This sequence joins TRBV28 and TRBJ2-5; D possibly corresponds to TRBD2 (5 bases). The DNA end is more similar to TRBJ2-1, so the J call may be wrong. Per the germline V gene, CDR1 is MDHEN and CDR2 is SYDVKM. This CDR3 spans 13 amino acids. The CDR3 coding sequence is TGTGCCAGCATCGCTGAGGGCCAGAATGAGCAGTTCTTC. This gives the protein CASIAEGQNEQFF.

The chain uses TRBV15 and TRBJ2-6; D not certain. This CDR3 spans 16 amino acids. Germline V gives CDR1 LNHNV, CDR2 YYDKDF (reference sequence). V shed 5 bases and J shed 0 bases, with 11 bases lying between them. CDR3 DNA: TGTGCCACCAGCGACGGCAGACGCTCTGGGGCCAACGTCCTGACTTTC. Amino acid sequence: CATSDGRRSGANVLTF.

This clonotype occurred a few times. The V and J genes are TRBV7-2 and TRBJ2-5; no clear D gene. Germline V gives CDR1 SGHTA, CDR2 FQGNSA. V dropped 1 base and J dropped 7 bases, with 19 bases sitting between them. This CDR3 comprises 16 residues. DNA for the CDR3: TGTGCCAGCAGCTTAGTTCGGTCTACAGTGAATACGACCCAGTACTTC. Residues: CASSLVRSTVNTTQYF.

This clonotype was seen a single time. The chain carries TRBV12-3 or TRBV12-4 and TRBJ1-4; the match to TRBD1 covers 9 bases. The CDR3 loop spans 14 amino acids. V lost 5 bases and J lost 6; bases outside the gene matches: 4. The CDR3 sequence: CASSRTGDYEKLFF. In DNA, the CDR3 is TGTGCCAGCAGTCGGACAGGGGACTATGAAAAACTGTTTTTT.

Ten or more counts support this clonotype. The rearrangement joins TRBV29-1 to TRBJ1-2; the D gene is possibly TRBD1 (5 bases). The CDR3 extends over 12 amino acids. The ends were cut back, 6 bases at V and 4 bases at J, with 12 bases in the middle. Germline values: CDR1 SQVTM, CDR2 ANQGSEA. The CDR3 loop reads CSVTGTAYGYTF. The CDR3 DNA reads TGCAGCGTGACCGGGACGGCCTATGGCTACACCTTC.

At least ten counts were recorded for this clonotype. The V and J genes are TRBV28 and TRBJ2-3, with a tentative D call TRBD1 (6 bases). V dropped 3 bases and J dropped 2 bases, with 12 bases sitting between them. CDR1 is MDHEN, CDR2 SYDVKM, per germline. The length of the CDR3 is 15 residues. The CDR3 here is CASSFEGGATDTQYF. CDR3 coding DNA: TGTGCCAGCAGTTTCGAAGGGGGAGCCACAGATACGCAGTATTTT.

The table lists this clonotype with a few counts. This chain connects TRBV6-5 to TRBJ1-1; maybe TRBD1 (5 bases). The V end lost 7 bases, the J end lost 9 bases, and 12 bases lay between the germline ends. From germline, CDR1 is MNHEY and CDR2 SVGAGI. This CDR3 is 11 amino acids long. In DNA, the CDR3 is TGTGCCAGCACCGCCGGGGGTAAAGCTTTCTTT. As protein: CASTAGGKAFF.

The chain joins TRBV18 to TRBJ2-7; 11 nucleotides match TRBD1. Unmatched junction bases numbered 11, after V lost 5 bases and J lost 5 bases. The length of the CDR3 is 16 residues. Germline V gives CDR1 KGHSH, CDR2 LQKENI. This chain's CDR3 is CASSGQGAFSKHEQYF. In nucleotides, the CDR3 is TGTGCCAGCTCAGGACAGGGGGCCTTCAGTAAGCACGAGCAGTACTTC. The whole variable domain, remainder taken from reference TRBV18 and TRBJ2-7, is NAGVMQNPRHLVRRRGQEARLRCSPMKGHSHVYWYRQLPEEGLKFMVYLQKENIIDESGMPKERFSAEFPKEGPSILRIQQVVRGDSAAYFCASSGQGAFSKHEQYFGPGTRLTVT.

The CDR3 reads CASSQKLNTGELFF. The CDR3 nucleotides read TGTGCCAGCAGCCAAAAACTGAACACCGGGGAGCTGTTTTTT. J is TRBJ2-2 and V is TRBV3-1; D uncertain. Trimming removed 2 bases at V and 1 base at J, with 5 bases between. Per the germline V gene, CDR1 is LGHDT and CDR2 is YNNKEL (reference sequence). The CDR3 consists of 14 residues.

This clonotype was observed a few times. The chain employs TRBV28 and TRBJ2-5; possible D gene TRBD2, 5 bases. With 6 bases removed from V and 2 bases from J, the gap between germline ends came to 25 bases. The CDR3 is 18 amino acids. CDR1 is MDHEN, CDR2 SYDVKM, per germline. The CDR3 region has the DNA TGTGCCAGCAGCCTTTATGAAGTGGGAGTATTATGGCAAGAGACCCAGTACTTC. This encodes CASSLYEVGVLWQETQYF.

The V and J genes are TRBV7-9 and TRBJ2-1, with 7 bases matching TRBD1. This CDR3 has 19 residues. J gave up 0 bases and V 5 bases, and 16 bases lay outside the gene matches. The germline gives CDR1 SEHNR, CDR2 FQNEAQ (reference sequence). CDR3 region: CASSPKSGTATSSYNEQFF. DNA of the CDR3: TGTGCCAGCAGCCCCAAGTCCGGGACAGCCACCAGCTCCTACAATGAGCAGTTCTTC. The variable domain in full, completed from reference TRBV7-9 and TRBJ2-1, reads DTGVSQNPRHKITKRGQNVTFRCDPISEHNRLYWYRQTLGQGPEFLTYFQNEAQLEKSRLLSDRFSAERPKGSFSTLEIQRTEQGDSAMYLCASSPKSGTATSSYNEQFFGPGTRLTVL.

The rearrangement links TRBV7-6 to TRBJ1-2; no clear D gene. The CDR3 has 11 amino acids. Trimming removed 5 bases at V and 8 bases at J, with 9 bases between. Germline V gene sequence: CDR1 SGHVS, CDR2 FNYEAQ. Written as DNA, the CDR3 is TGTGCCAGCAGCAAACCCCCGGGCTACACCTTC. This gives the protein CASSKPPGYTF.

The rearrangement joins TRBV21-1 to TRBJ1-1; TRBD1 is the table's D call, not checked against the DNA. TRBV21-1 is shown as a pseudogene. This CDR3 has 12 amino acids. The CDR3 coding sequence is TGTGCCAGCACCCCAGGGTTGACTGAAGCTTTCTTT. This sequence encodes CASTPGLTEAFF.

This clonotype was observed a few times. The rearrangement links TRBV20-1 to TRBJ1-1; possible D gene TRBD1, 5 bases. V shed 3 bases and J shed 9 bases, with 11 bases lying between them. The CDR3 extends over 11 amino acids. The germline CDR1 and CDR2 sequences are DFQATT and SNEGSKA (reference sequence). As DNA, the CDR3 is TGCAGTGCTAGTTGGAGGGGCCAAGCTTTCTTT. Encoded protein: CSASWRGQAFF.

The rearrangement links TRBV28 to TRBJ1-1; D might be TRBD1 (6 bases). V was cut by 6 bases and J by 4 bases, with 21 bases left in between. CDR1 and CDR2 (germline): MDHEN, SYDVKM. There are 16 residues in the CDR3. This chain's CDR3 is CASSLYRVGLVTEAFF. The CDR3, as DNA: TGTGCCAGCAGCTTGTACAGGGTCGGGCTGGTCACTGAAGCTTTCTTT.

This chain joins TRBV28 and TRBJ2-2; D is undetermined. This CDR3 has 15 residues. Germline values: CDR1 MDHEN, CDR2 SYDVKM. V was pared by 6 bases and J by 1 base, with 12 bases between. CDR3 region: CASSVAAGNTGELFF. CDR3 coding DNA: TGTGCCAGCAGCGTGGCGGCAGGGAACACCGGGGAGCTGTTTTTT.

This chain links TRBV7-9 with TRBJ2-7, with 8 bases lining up with TRBD2. The CDR3 has 15 residues. Per germline, CDR1 SEHNR and CDR2 FQNEAQ (reference sequence). V lost 2 bases, J lost 0 bases, and 3 bases stayed unmatched. In DNA, the CDR3 is TGTGCCAGCAGCTTAACCGGGACTAGCTCCTACGAGCAGTACTTC. Translated: CASSLTGTSSYEQYF.

The chain links TRBV10-3 to TRBJ2-3; TRBD2 matches at 12 bases. This CDR3 is 16 amino acids long. Trimming at V came to 5 bases and at J to 6 bases, leaving 9 bases not matched to a gene. Germline-derived CDR1 and CDR2 are ENHRY and SYGVKD. DNA for the CDR3: TGTGCCATCAGTAACCCTAGCGGGGGGGATTCGGATACGCAGTATTTT. It yields the protein CAISNPSGGDSDTQYF.

This clonotype has a single count. The rearrangement links TRBV4-3 to TRBJ2-5; perhaps TRBD2 as D (6 bases). V lost 0 bases to trimming and J lost 5 bases, with 16 bases between them. The CDR3 consists of 16 residues. Germline values: CDR1 LGHNA, CDR2 YSLEER. The CDR3 nucleotides are TGCGCCAGCAGCCAAGATCTGGTGGGGGGAGTGGAGACCCAGTACTTC. Residues: CASSQDLVGGVETQYF.

The CDR3 loop reads CASSQDGGRTEAFF. CDR3 in DNA: TGCGCCAGCAGCCAAGACGGGGGGAGGACTGAAGCTTTCTTT. The gene calls are TRBV4-3 and TRBJ1-1, with a possible D match to TRBD1 (5 bases). There are 14 residues in the CDR3. Trimming removed 0 bases from V and 5 bases from J, with 10 bases in between. Germline V lookup: CDR1 LGHNA, CDR2 YSLEER.

There are a few counts of this clonotype. This CDR3 is CASSQEQEYRELFF. The CDR3 DNA sequence: TGTGCCAGCAGCCAAGAACAGGAGTATAGGGAGCTGTTTTTT. The chain is built from TRBV4-2 and TRBJ2-2, with D possibly being TRBD1 (5 bases). Between the trimmed V and J ends, which lost 0 bases and 9 bases, there was a span of 11 bases. Germline lookup yields CDR1 LGHNA and CDR2 YNFKEQ. The CDR3 runs 14 residues.

This chain joins TRBV7-2 and TRBJ1-4; the D is unclear. This CDR3 contains 13 residues. Germline V gene data show CDR1 as SGHTA and CDR2 as FQGNSA. V gave up 3 bases and J gave up 4 bases, with 6 bases separating them. The CDR3 region is CASSFEVNEKLFF. The CDR3 coding sequence is TGTGCCAGCAGCTTCGAGGTTAATGAAAAACTGTTTTTT. Combining the CDR3 with reference TRBV7-2 and TRBJ1-4 gives the whole variable domain GAGVSQSPSNKVTEKGKDVELRCDPISGHTALYWYRQSLGQGLEFLIYFQGNSAPDKSGLPSDRFSAERTGGSVSTLTIQRTQQEDSAVYLCASSFEVNEKLFFGSGTQLSVL.

The chain is built from TRBV4-3 and TRBJ2-7; the D call may be TRBD1 or TRBD2 (5 bases each). Germline CDR1 and CDR2: LGHNA and YSLEER. V was clipped by 2 bases and J by 4 bases, with 15 bases between them. The length of the CDR3 is 15 residues. CDR3 region: CASSQFRGEGYEQYF. Here the CDR3 DNA reads TGCGCCAGCAGCCAATTTCGAGGGGAAGGATACGAGCAGTACTTC.

The chain combines TRBV7-9 with TRBJ2-1, with 7 bases that match TRBD1. The closer fit of TRBJ2-7 to the DNA end suggests the J call may be wrong. Germline assignment: CDR1 SEHNR and CDR2 FQNEAQ (reference sequence). The CDR3 has 12 residues. The CDR3 DNA follows: TGTGCCAGCAGCGGGACAGTCGACGAGCAGTACTTC. This codes for CASSGTVDEQYF.

The V call is TRBV7-9, the J call TRBJ1-1, with a weak D call TRBD1 (6 bases). The CDR3 is 16 amino acids. The ends were cut back, 7 bases at V and 2 bases at J, with 20 bases in the middle. Germline CDR1 SEHNR, CDR2 FQNEAQ (reference sequence). DNA of the CDR3: TGTGCCAGCACCCCGAGGGGGGGGGCTTCCAACACTGAAGCTTTCTTT. It translates to CASTPRGGASNTEAFF.

This clonotype has a handful of counts. The V gene is TRBV18, the J gene TRBJ2-2; D possibly uses TRBD1 or TRBD2 (6 bases each). CDR1 and CDR2 from the germline V gene are KGHSH and LQKENI. V lost 1 base and J 1 base, leaving 13 bases between the germline ends. CDR3 length: 17 amino acids. The CDR3, as DNA: TGTGCCAGCTCACCACTTACTCGGGGGCTGAACACCGGGGAGCTGTTTTTT. Translation gives CASSPLTRGLNTGELFF.

This clonotype came up a few times. The chain joins TRBV4-1 to TRBJ2-5, with D perhaps TRBD2 (6 bases). The J call may be incorrect, as the DNA end agrees better with TRBJ2-1. CDR1 and CDR2 (germline): MGHRA, YSYEKL. This CDR3 is built from 13 residues. The CDR3 DNA follows: TGCGCCAGCAGCCAAGGGGGGGACAATGAGCAGTTCTTC. Protein: CASSQGGDNEQFF.

V usage is TRBV7-8 and J usage is TRBJ2-3; TRBD2 might be the D (7 bases). Germline assignment: CDR1 SGHVS and CDR2 FQNEAQ. V lost 5 bases to trimming and J lost 2 bases, with 17 bases between them. The length of the CDR3 is 16 residues. CDR3 in amino acids: CASSLIGGGATDTQYF. Written as DNA, the CDR3 is TGTGCCAGCAGCCTCATCGGAGGGGGGGCCACAGATACGCAGTATTTT.

V is TRBV29-1 and J is TRBJ2-6; D might be TRBD1 (7 bases). Trimming took 6 bases from V and 1 from J, leaving 10 bases between them. The CDR3 is 14 residues long. Germline values: CDR1 SQVTM, CDR2 ANQGSEA. In DNA, the CDR3 is TGCAGCGTCAGGGGGGAGTCTGGGGCCAACGTCCTGACTTTC. Translated, it gives CSVRGESGANVLTF.